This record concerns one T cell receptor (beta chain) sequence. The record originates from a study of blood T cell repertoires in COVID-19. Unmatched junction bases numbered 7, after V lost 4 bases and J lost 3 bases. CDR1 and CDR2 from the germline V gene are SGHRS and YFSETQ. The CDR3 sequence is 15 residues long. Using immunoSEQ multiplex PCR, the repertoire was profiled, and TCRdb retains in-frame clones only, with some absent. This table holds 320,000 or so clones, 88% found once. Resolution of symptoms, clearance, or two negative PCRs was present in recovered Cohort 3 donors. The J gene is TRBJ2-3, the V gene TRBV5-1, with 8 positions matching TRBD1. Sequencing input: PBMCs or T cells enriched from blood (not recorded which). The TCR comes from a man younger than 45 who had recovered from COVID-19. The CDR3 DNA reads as TGCGCCAGCAGCCCCAGGGGGCGCGTGACAGATACGCAGTATTTT. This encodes CASSPRGRVTDTQYF. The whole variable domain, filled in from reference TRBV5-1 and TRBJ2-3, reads KAGVTQTPRYLIKTRGQQVTLSCSPISGHRSVSWYQQTPGQGLQFLFEYFSETQRNKGNFPGRFSGRQFSNSRSEMNVSTLELGDSALYLCASSPRGRVTDTQYFGPGTRLTVL.